This T cell receptor (beta chain) was profiled in a study of CD8 T cells in Susac syndrome. An amount of RNA that ranged from roughly 0.5 to 1 ug was reverse transcribed with random hexamers. The TCR beta CDR3 was amplified by immunoSEQ multiplex PCR across 54 Vbeta, 13 Jbeta. TCRdb fed the immunoSEQ multiplex PCR reads into MiXCR, producing one record per CDR3 protein. The sample contains under 200,000 distinct CDR3 sequences, 85% to 95% of which appear only once. V shed 7 bases, J shed 6 bases, and the junction held 9 bases outside the gene matches. The CDR3 is made up of 14 amino acids. Per the germline V gene, CDR1 is MNHEY and CDR2 is SVGAGI.

Sequenced: CD8+ T cells from PBMCs. The clonotype originates from a human donor with multiple sclerosis. The chain is built from TRBV6-5 and TRBJ2-7; 10 bases map to TRBD2. The CDR3 here is CASTRAGGPGEQYF. DNA for the CDR3: TGTGCCAGCACCAGAGCGGGAGGGCCCGGCGAGCAGTACTTC.